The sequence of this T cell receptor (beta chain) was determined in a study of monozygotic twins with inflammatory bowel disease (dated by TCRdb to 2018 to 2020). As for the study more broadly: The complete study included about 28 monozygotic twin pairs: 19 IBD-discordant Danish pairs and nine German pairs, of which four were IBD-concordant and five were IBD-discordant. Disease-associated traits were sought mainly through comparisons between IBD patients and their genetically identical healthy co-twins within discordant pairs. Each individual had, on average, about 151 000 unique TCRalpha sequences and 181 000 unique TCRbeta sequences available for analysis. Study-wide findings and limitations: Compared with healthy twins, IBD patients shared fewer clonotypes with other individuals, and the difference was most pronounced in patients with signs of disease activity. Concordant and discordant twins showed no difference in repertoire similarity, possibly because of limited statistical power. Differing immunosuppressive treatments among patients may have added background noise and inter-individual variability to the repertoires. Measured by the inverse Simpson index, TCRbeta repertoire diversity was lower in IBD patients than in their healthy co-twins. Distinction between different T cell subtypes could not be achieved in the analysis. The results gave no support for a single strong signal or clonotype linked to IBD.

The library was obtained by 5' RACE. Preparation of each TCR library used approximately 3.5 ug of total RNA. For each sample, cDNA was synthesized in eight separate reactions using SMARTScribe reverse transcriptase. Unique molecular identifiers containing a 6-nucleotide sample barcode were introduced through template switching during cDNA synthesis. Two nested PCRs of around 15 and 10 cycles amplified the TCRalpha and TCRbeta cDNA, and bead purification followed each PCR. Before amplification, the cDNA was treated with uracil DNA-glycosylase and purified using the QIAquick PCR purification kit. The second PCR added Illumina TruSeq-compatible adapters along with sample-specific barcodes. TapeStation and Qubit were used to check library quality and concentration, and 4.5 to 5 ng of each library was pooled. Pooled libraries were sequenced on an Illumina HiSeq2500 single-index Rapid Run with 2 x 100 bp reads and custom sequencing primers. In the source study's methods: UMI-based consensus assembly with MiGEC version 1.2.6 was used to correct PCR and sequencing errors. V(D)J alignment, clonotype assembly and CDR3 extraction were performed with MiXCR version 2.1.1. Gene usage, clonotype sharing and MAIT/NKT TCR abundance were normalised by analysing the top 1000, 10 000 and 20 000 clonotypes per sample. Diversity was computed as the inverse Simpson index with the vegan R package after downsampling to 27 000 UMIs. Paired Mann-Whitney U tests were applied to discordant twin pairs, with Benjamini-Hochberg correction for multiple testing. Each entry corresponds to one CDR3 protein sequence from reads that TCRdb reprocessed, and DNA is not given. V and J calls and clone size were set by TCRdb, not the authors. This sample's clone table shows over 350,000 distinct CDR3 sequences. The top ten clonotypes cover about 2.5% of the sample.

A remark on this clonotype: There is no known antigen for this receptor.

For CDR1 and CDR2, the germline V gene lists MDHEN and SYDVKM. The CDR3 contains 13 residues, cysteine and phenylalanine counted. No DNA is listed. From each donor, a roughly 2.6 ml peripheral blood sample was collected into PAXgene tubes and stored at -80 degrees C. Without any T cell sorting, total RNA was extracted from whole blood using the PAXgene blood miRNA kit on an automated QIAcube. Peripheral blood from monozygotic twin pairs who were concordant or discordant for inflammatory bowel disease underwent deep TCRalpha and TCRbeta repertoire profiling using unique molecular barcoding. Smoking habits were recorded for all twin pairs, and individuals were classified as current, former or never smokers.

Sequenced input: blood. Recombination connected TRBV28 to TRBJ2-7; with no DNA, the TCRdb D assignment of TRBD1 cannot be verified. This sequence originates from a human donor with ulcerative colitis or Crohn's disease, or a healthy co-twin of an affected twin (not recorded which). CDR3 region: CASSFGIVHEQYF.